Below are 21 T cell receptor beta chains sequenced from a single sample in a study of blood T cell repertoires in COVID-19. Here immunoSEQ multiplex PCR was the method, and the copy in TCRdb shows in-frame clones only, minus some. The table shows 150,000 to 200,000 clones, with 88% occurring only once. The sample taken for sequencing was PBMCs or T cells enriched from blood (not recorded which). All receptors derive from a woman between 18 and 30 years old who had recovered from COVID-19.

CDR3 protein: CASSVLPTGGYNEQFF. The CDR3 coding sequence is TGCGCCAGCAGCGTGCTTCCGACTGGGGGGTACAATGAGCAGTTCTTC. The chain employs TRBV5-1 and TRBJ2-1; a possible D gene is TRBD2 (6 bases). Trimming took off 4 bases at V and 4 bases at J, with 18 bases between the two ends. The germline gives CDR1 SGHRS, CDR2 YFSETQ. CDR3 length equals 16 residues.

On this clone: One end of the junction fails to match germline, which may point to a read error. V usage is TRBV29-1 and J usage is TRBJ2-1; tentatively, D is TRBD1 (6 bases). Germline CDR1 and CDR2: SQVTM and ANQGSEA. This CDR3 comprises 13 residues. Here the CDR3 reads CSVEDRSYNEQFF. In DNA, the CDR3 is TGCAGCGTCGAAGACAGGTCCTACAATGAGCAGTTCTTC.

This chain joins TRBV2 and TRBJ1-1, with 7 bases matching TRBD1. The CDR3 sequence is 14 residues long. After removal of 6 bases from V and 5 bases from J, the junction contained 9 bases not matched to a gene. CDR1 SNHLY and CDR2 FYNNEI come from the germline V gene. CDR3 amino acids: CASRAVGGPTEAFF. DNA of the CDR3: TGTGCCAGCAGGGCGGTAGGGGGCCCTACTGAAGCTTTCTTT.

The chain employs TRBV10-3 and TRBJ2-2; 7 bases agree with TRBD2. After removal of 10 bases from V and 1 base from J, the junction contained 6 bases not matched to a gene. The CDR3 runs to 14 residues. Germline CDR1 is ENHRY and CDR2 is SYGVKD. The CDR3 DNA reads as TGTGCCACACGGGGCGGGGGGAACACCGGGGAGCTGTTTTTT. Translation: CATRGGGNTGELFF.

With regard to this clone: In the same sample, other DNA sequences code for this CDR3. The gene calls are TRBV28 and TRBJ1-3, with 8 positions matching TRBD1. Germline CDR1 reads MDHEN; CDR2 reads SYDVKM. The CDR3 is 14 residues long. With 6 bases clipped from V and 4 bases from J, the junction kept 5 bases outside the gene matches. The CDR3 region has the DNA TGTGCCAGCAGCTTAGGACAGGGCGGAAACACCATATATTTT. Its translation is CASSLGQGGNTIYF. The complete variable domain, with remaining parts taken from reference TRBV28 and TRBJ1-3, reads DVKVTQSSRYLVKRTGEKVFLECVQDMDHENMFWYRQDPGLGLRLIYFSYDVKMKEKGDIPEGYSVSREKKERFSLILESASTNQTSMYLCASSLGQGGNTIYFGEGSWLTVV.

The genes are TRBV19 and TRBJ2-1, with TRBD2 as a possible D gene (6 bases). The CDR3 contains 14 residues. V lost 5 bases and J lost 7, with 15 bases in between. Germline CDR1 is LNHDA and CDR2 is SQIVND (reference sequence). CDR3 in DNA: TGTGCCAGTAGTGTAGCGGCGGATCAGAATGAGCAGTTCTTC. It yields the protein CASSVAADQNEQFF.

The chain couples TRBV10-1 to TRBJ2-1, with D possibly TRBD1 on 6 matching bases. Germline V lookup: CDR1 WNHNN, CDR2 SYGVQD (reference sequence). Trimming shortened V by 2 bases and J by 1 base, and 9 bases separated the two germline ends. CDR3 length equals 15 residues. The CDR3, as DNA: TGCGCCAGCAGTGAGGGGGGCGGGTCCTACAATGAGCAGTTCTTC. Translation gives CASSEGGGSYNEQFF.

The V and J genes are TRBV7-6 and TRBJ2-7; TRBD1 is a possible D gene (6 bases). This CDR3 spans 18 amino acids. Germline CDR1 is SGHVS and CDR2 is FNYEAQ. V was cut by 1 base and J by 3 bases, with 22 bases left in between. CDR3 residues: CASSLEQGGLSGLYEQYF. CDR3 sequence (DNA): TGTGCCAGCAGCTTAGAACAGGGTGGCCTCTCTGGCCTCTACGAGCAGTACTTC.

The CDR3 region is CASSAAGGPGELFF. The CDR3 DNA follows: TGTGCCAGCAGTGCCGCGGGGGGGCCCGGGGAGCTGTTTTTT. The rearrangement links TRBV2 to TRBJ2-2; 9 positions match TRBD2. V lost 4 bases to trimming and J lost 6 bases; unmatched junction nucleotides: 3. The CDR3 runs to 14 residues. The V gene's germline CDR1 is SNHLY and CDR2 FYNNEI.

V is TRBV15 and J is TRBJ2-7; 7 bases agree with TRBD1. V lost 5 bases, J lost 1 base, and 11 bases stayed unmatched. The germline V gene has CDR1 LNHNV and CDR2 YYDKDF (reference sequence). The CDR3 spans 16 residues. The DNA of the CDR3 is TGTGCCACCAGCCGAAGTTTTGGGACAGATTCCTACGAGCAGTACTTC. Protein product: CATSRSFGTDSYEQYF.

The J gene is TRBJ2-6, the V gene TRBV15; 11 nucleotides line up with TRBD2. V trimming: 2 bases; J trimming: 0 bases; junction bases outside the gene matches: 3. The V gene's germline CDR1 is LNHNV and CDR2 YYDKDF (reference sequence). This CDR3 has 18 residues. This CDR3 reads CATSRLAGGRSGANVLTF. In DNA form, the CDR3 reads TGTGCCACCAGCAGACTAGCGGGGGGACGCTCTGGGGCCAACGTCCTGACTTTC. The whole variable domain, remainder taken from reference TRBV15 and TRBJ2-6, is DAMVIQNPRYQVTQFGKPVTLSCSQTLNHNVMYWYQQKSSQAPKLLFHYYDKDFNNEADTPDNFQSRRPNTSFCFLDIRSPGLGDTAMYLCATSRLAGGRSGANVLTFGAGSRLTVL.

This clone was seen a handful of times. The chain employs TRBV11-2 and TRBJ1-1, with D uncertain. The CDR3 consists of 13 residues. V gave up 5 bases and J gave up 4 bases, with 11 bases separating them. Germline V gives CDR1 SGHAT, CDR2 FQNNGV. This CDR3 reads CASSPQITTEAFF. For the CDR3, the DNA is TGTGCCAGCAGCCCCCAGATTACCACTGAAGCTTTCTTT.

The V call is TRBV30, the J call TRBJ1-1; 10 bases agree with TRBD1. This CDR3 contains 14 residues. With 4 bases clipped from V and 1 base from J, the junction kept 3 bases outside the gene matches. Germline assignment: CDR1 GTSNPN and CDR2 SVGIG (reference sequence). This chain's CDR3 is CAWNRDRGNTEAFF. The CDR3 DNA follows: TGTGCCTGGAACCGGGACAGGGGGAACACTGAAGCTTTCTTT.

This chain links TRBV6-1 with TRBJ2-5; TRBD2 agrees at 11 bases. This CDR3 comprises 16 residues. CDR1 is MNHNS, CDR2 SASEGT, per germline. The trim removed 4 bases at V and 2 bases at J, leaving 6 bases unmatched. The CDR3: CASSVQPSGGQETQYF. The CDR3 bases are TGTGCCAGCAGTGTACAGCCTAGCGGGGGGCAAGAGACCCAGTACTTC.

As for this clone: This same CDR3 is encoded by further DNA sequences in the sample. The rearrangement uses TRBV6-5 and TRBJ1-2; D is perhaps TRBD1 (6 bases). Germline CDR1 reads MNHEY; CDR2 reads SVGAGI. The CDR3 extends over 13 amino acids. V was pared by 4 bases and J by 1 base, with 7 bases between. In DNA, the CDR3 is TGTGCCAGCAGTTTGGACAGTAACTATGGCTACACCTTC. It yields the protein CASSLDSNYGYTF.

The CDR3 DNA follows: TGCAGTGCTAGAGGAGATTATGGCTACACCTTC. Amino acid sequence: CSARGDYGYTF. V is TRBV20-1 and J is TRBJ1-2; D gene ambiguous. CDR1 and CDR2 from the germline V gene are DFQATT and SNEGSKA (reference sequence). The CDR3 spans 11 residues. V lost 1 base, J lost 5 bases, and 5 bases lay in between.

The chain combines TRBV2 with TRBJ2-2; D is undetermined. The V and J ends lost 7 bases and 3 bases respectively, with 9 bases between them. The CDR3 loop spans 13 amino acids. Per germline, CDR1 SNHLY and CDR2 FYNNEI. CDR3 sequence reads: CASMTWDTGELFF. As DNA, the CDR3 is TGTGCCAGCATGACATGGGACACCGGGGAGCTGTTTTTT.

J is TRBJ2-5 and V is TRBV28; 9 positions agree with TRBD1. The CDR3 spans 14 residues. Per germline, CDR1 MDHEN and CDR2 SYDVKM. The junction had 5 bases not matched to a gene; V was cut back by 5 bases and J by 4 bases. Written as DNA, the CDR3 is TGTGCCAGCAGTATCCGACAGGGGGGAGAGACCCAGTACTTC. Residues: CASSIRQGGETQYF.

CDR3 DNA: TGTGCCAGCAGCCGGACAGTCAATCTGAACTATGGCTACACCTTC. Translation gives CASSRTVNLNYGYTF. The chain combines TRBV14 with TRBJ1-2; possible D gene TRBD1, 6 bases. Germline V gene sequence: CDR1 SGHDN, CDR2 FVKESK. Trimming took off 4 bases at V and 2 bases at J, with 14 bases between the two ends. The CDR3 covers 15 residues.

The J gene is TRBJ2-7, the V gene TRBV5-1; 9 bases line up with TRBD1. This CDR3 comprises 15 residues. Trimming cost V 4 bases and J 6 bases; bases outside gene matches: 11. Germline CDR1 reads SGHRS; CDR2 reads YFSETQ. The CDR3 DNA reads TGCGCCAGCAGCAACGAACAGGGGGCGTATGTCGAGCAGTACTTC. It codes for CASSNEQGAYVEQYF.

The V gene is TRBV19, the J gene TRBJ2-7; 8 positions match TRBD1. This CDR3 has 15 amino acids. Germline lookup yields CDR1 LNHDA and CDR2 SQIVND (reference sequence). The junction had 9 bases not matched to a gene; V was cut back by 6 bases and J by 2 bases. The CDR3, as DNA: TGTGCCAGTAGCCCCGACAGGGGTCGGGCCTACGAGCAGTACTTC. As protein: CASSPDRGRAYEQYF.